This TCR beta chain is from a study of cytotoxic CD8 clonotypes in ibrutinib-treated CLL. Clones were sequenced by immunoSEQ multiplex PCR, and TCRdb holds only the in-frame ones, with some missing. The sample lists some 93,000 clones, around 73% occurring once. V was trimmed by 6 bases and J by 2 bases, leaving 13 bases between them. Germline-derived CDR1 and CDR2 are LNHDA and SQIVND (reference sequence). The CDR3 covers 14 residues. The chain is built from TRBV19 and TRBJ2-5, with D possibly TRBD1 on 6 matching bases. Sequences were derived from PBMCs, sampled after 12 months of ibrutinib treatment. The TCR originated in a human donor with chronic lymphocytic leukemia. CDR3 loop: CASSLQGPQETQYF. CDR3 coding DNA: TGTGCCAGTAGCCTACAGGGCCCGCAAGAGACCCAGTACTTC.